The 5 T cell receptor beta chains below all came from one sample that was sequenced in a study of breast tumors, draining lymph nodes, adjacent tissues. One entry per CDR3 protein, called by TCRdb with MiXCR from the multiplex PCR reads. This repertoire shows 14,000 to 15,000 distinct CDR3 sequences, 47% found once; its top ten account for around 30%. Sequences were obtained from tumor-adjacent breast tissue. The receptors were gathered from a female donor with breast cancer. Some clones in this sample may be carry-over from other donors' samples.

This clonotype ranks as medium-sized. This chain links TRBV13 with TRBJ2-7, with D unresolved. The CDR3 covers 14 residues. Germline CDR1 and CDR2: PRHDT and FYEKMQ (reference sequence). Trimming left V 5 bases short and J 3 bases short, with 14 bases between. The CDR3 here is CASSGFPKHYEQYF. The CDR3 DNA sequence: TGTGCCAGCAGCGGGTTCCCTAAACACTACGAGCAGTACTTC.

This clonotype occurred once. CDR3 in DNA: TGCGCCAGCAGCTTGGTAGGGGACGGCTACACCTTC. Translation: CASSLVGDGYTF. J is TRBJ1-2 and V is TRBV5-1, with D perhaps matching TRBD1 (5 bases). V lost 0 bases to trimming and J lost 8 bases, with 8 bases between them. The length of the CDR3 is 12 residues. Germline CDR1 is SGHRS and CDR2 is YFSETQ.

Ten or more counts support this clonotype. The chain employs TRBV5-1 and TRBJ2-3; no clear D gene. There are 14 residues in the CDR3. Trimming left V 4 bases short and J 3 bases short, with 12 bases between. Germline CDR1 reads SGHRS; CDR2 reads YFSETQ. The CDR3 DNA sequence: TGCGCCAGCAGCCCCGAAGATGGGACAGATACGCAGTATTTT. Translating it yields CASSPEDGTDTQYF.

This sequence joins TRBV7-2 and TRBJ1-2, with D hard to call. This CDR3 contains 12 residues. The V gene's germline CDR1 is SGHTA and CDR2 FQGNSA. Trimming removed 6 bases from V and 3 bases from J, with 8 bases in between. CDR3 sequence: CASSWWDYGYTF. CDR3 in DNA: TGTGCCAGCAGTTGGTGGGACTATGGCTACACCTTC.

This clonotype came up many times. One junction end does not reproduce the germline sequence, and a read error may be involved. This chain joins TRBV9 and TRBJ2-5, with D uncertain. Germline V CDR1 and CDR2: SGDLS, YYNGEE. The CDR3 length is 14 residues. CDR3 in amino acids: CAGSVYVGQETQYF. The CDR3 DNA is TGTGCCGGCAGCGTCTACGTGGGTCAAGAGACCCAGTACTTC.